One sample yielded the 10 T cell receptor beta chains listed below, sequenced in a study of T cell changes during pregnancy in multiple sclerosis. The method was immunoSEQ multiplex PCR; TCRdb's version includes in-frame clones alone and lacks a portion of them. The repertoire holds approximately 89,000 clones, with 94% as singletons. Specimen: peripheral blood, collected in the third trimester of pregnancy. Receptor source: a female donor with multiple sclerosis, enrolled in a pregnancy study.

The chain links TRBV14 to TRBJ2-2; TRBD1 might be the D (6 bases). CDR1 SGHDN and CDR2 FVKESK come from the germline V gene. Trimming pared 0 bases from V and 1 base from J, leaving 9 bases between. The CDR3 sequence is 16 residues long. This CDR3 is CASSQDLQGNTGELFF. CDR3 nucleotides: TGTGCCAGCAGCCAAGATCTACAGGGGAACACCGGGGAGCTGTTTTTT.

This clone was recorded only once. The chain joins TRBV27 to TRBJ1-1; D possibly corresponds to TRBD1 (6 bases). CDR1 and CDR2 from the germline V gene are MNHEY and SMNVEV (reference sequence). The germline V and J ends were trimmed by 4 bases and 1 base, with 10 bases remaining between them. This CDR3 spans 14 amino acids. The CDR3 region is CASSWGHTNTEAFF. CDR3 DNA: TGTGCCAGCAGTTGGGGACACACGAACACTGAAGCTTTCTTT.

This clone has a single count. The genes are TRBV5-1 and TRBJ2-1; D is uncertain. This CDR3 is 15 amino acids long. The germline V gene has CDR1 SGHRS and CDR2 YFSETQ. The V end was cut by 0 bases, the J end by 0 bases, with 7 bases between. DNA for the CDR3: TGCGCCAGCAGCTTGGGTTTCAGCTCCTACAATGAGCAGTTCTTC. It yields the protein CASSLGFSSYNEQFF.

CDR3 region: CAITTGSNYGYTF. In DNA form, the CDR3 reads TGTGCCATTACGACAGGGTCTAACTATGGCTACACCTTC. This chain joins TRBV6-6 and TRBJ1-2, with 7 bases identical to TRBD1. The junction had 5 bases not matched to a gene; V was cut back by 10 bases and J by 0 bases. Germline CDR1 and CDR2: MNHNY and SVGAGI (reference sequence). The CDR3 runs to 13 residues.

This clone was picked up one time. The V gene is TRBV7-9, the J gene TRBJ1-1, with TRBD1 matching over 8 bases. CDR3 length: 13 residues. From germline, CDR1 is SEHNR and CDR2 FQNEAQ (reference sequence). V lost 3 bases and J lost 5; bases outside the gene matches: 2. In DNA form, the CDR3 reads TGTGCCAGCAGCTTCTGGACAGGGACTGAAGCTTTCTTT. Protein product: CASSFWTGTEAFF. Full variable domain (remainder filled in from reference TRBV7-9 and TRBJ1-1): DTGVSQNPRHKITKRGQNVTFRCDPISEHNRLYWYRQTLGQGPEFLTYFQNEAQLEKSRLLSDRFSAERPKGSFSTLEIQRTEQGDSAMYLCASSFWTGTEAFFGQGTRLTVV.

This chain links TRBV7-9 with TRBJ1-6, with D maybe TRBD1 (5 bases). The germline V gene has CDR1 SEHNR and CDR2 FQNEAQ (reference sequence). The V gene lost 0 bases and the J gene lost 0 bases, with 9 bases spanning the gap. CDR3 size: 17 residues. The CDR3 coding sequence is TGTGCCAGCAGCTTAGCGACAGAGAGCTCCTATAATTCACCCCTCCACTTT. Translation gives CASSLATESSYNSPLHF.

J is TRBJ1-2 and V is TRBV28; TRBD1 matches at 8 bases. The CDR3 consists of 14 residues. Germline lookup yields CDR1 MDHEN and CDR2 SYDVKM. Unmatched junction bases numbered 5, after V lost 3 bases and J lost 5 bases. In nucleotides, the CDR3 is TGTGCCAGCAGTTTCCCAGGGGGCACGTATGGCTACACCTTC. Protein sequence: CASSFPGGTYGYTF.

The genes are TRBV11-2 and TRBJ2-3, with D uncertain. The length of the CDR3 is 14 residues. Germline V gene lookup returns CDR1 SGHAT and CDR2 FQNNGV. The V and J ends lost 1 base and 2 bases respectively, with 7 bases between them. CDR3 in amino acids: CASSLGLHTDTQYF. DNA for the CDR3: TGTGCCAGCAGCTTAGGACTTCACACAGATACGCAGTATTTT.

This chain connects TRBV5-4 to TRBJ2-3; tentatively, D is TRBD2 (6 bases). CDR1 is SGHNT, CDR2 YYREEE, per germline (reference sequence). V lost 6 bases to trimming and J lost 1 base, with 18 bases between them. The CDR3 is 16 residues long. DNA of the CDR3: TGTGCCAGCACCAACTACCGGGACTGGCGCACAGATACGCAGTATTTT. Its translation: CASTNYRDWRTDTQYF. Supplemented by reference TRBV5-4 and TRBJ2-3, the full variable domain reads ETGVTQSPTHLIKTRGQQVTLRCSSQSGHNTVSWYQQALGQGPQFIFQYYREEENGRGNFPPRFSGLQFPNYSSELNVNALELDDSALYLCASTNYRDWRTDTQYFGPGTRLTVL.

V usage is TRBV4-2 and J usage is TRBJ2-7, with D maybe TRBD2 (7 bases). The V gene lost 3 bases and the J gene lost 3 bases, with 21 bases spanning the gap. This CDR3 region has 17 residues. CDR1 and CDR2 from the germline V gene are LGHNA and YNFKEQ. The CDR3 nucleotides read TGTGCCAGCAGCCAGGTGGGAGGGACACAATCTTACTACGAGCAGTACTTC. This translates into CASSQVGGTQSYYEQYF.